These T cell receptor beta chains were read from a single sample in a study of blood T cells in healthy people across ages. TCRdb analysed the 5' RACE reads with MiXCR anew, one entry per CDR3 protein. The top ten clones hold about 8% of a sample with some 1.5 million distinct CDR3 sequences, roughly 30% of them seen once. What was sequenced was blood. Receptor source: a woman aged 30 to 39 in good health. The CDR3 runs from the conserved cysteine through the conserved F or W. The order of the fields is D gene, clone size, V gene, J gene, CDR3 protein, CDR3 DNA. The D gene is left open where the match is weak. The listing skips clone size in some rows; elsewhere it reads once, few, many or a size class.

>TRBD1|NA|TRBV5-5|TRBJ2-5
CASSFVFGTGESGQYF
TGTGCCAGCAGCTTCGTTTTCGGGACAGGGGAAAGTGGGCAGTACTTC
>NA|few|TRBV29-1|TRBJ2-7
CSVEAPGRWREQYF
TGCAGCGTTGAAGCTCCAGGAAGGTGGCGCGAGCAGTACTTC
>TRBD1|NA|TRBV7-3|TRBJ2-1
CASSQGQGYNEQFF
TGTGCCAGCAGCCAAGGACAGGGCTACAATGAGCAGTTCTTC
>TRBD1|NA|TRBV27|TRBJ2-4
CASSLFPGTGLAKNIQYF
TGTGCCAGCAGTTTATTCCCCGGGACAGGCCTAGCCAAAAACATTCAGTACTTC
>NA|few|TRBV3-1|TRBJ1-6
CASSLKGSNSPLHF
TGTGCCAGCAGCCTAAAGGGCTCTAATTCACCCCTCCACTTT
>TRBD2|NA|TRBV5-4|TRBJ2-7
CASTGGTSGGGEQYF
TGTGCCAGCACCGGAGGGACTAGCGGGGGTGGAGAGCAGTACTTC
>NA|few|TRBV6-6|TRBJ1-1
CASSYRVAGDTEAFF
TGTGCCAGCAGTTACCGAGTGGCAGGGGACACTGAAGCTTTCTTT
>NA|many|TRBV29-1|TRBJ2-7
CSVDRTSHEQYF
TGCAGCGTTGACAGGACGTCCCACGAGCAGTACTTC
>NA|NA|TRBV27|TRBJ2-1
CASSQGCNEQFF
TGTGCCAGCAGTCAGGGTTGCAATGAGCAGTTCTTC
>NA|NA|TRBV28|TRBJ1-5
CASSLLSVRRSNQPQHF
TGTGCCAGCAGTTTACTCAGTGTCCGTCGTAGCAATCAGCCCCAGCATTTT
>NA|NA|TRBV2|TRBJ1-5
CASSGWGPNQPQHF
TGTGCCAGCAGTGGCTGGGGGCCCAATCAGCCCCAGCATTTT
>NA|many|TRBV20-1|TRBJ2-7
CSASGGYEQYF
TGCAGTGCTTCCGGGGGCTACGAGCAGTACTTC
>NA|few|TRBV6-2/TRBV6-3|TRBJ2-1
CAVHAVATYNEQFF
TGTGCCGTCCACGCGGTAGCCACCTACAATGAGCAGTTCTTC
>NA|NA|TRBV9|TRBJ2-4
CASSVSGLVSGNEQYF
TGTGCCAGCAGCGTCTCCGGGCTAGTTTCAGGCAATGAGCAGTACTTC
>NA|few|TRBV15|TRBJ2-5
CATSRLDPRGGVQYF
TGTGCCACCAGCAGACTAGACCCACGAGGGGGTGTCCAGTACTTC
>TRBD2|many|TRBV11-2|TRBJ2-1
CASSWNPGGYNEQFF
TGTGCCAGCAGCTGGAACCCGGGGGGCTACAATGAGCAGTTCTTC
>NA|few|TRBV14|TRBJ2-7
CASSQGTVTYEQYF
TGTGCCAGCAGCCAAGGGACAGTTACCTACGAGCAGTACTTC
>NA|many|TRBV29-1|TRBJ2-5
CSASWDGGLETQYF
TGCAGCGCCTCCTGGGACGGTGGATTGGAGACCCAGTACTTC
>NA|few|TRBV21-1|TRBJ2-5
CASRDRDTQGETQYF
TGTGCCAGCAGAGATAGGGACACCCAGGGAGAGACCCAGTACTTC
>NA|NA|TRBV18|TRBJ2-1
CASSPFGGPTNNEQFF
TGTGCCAGCTCACCGTTCGGGGGGCCTACGAACAATGAGCAGTTCTTC
>NA|NA|TRBV10-3|TRBJ2-3
CAISGAGVTDTQYF
TGTGCCATCAGCGGGGCCGGGGTCACAGATACGCAGTATTTT
>NA|NA|TRBV7-2|TRBJ2-7
CSSSQLRERYEQYF
TGTTCCAGCAGCCAACTGAGGGAGCGCTACGAGCAGTACTTC
>TRBD1|few|TRBV28|TRBJ1-2
CASSHHQGAGYGYTF
TGTGCCAGCAGCCACCACCAGGGGGCTGGGTATGGCTACACCTTC
>NA|NA|TRBV18|TRBJ1-1
CVSSPTGSNTEAFF
TGTGTCAGCTCACCGACGGGTTCGAACACTGAAGCTTTCTTT
>NA|NA|TRBV20-1|TRBJ1-4
CSARDLLGTDTNEKLFF
TGCAGTGCTAGAGATCTGCTCGGGACCGATACTAATGAAAAACTGTTTTTT
>NA|NA|TRBV4-2|TRBJ2-7
CASSPVGQVLRGSYEQYF
TGTGCCAGCAGCCCGGTCGGCCAGGTGCTCAGGGGCTCCTACGAGCAGTACTTC
>NA|NA|TRBV28|TRBJ1-2
CATQGGGNYGYTF
TGTGCCACCCAGGGTGGGGGAAACTATGGCTACACCTTC
>NA|few|TRBV14|TRBJ2-1
CASSQGQGYRRYYNEQFF
TGTGCCAGCAGCCAAGGGCAGGGCTACAGGCGGTATTACAATGAGCAGTTCTTC
>NA|few|TRBV5-1|TRBJ1-2
CASRATGTRGYGYTF
TGCGCCAGCAGAGCAACCGGGACTAGGGGCTATGGCTACACCTTC
>NA|few|TRBV6-6|TRBJ2-2
CASSTRTGELFF
TGTGCCAGCAGTACTCGCACCGGGGAGCTGTTTTTT
>NA|many|TRBV29-1|TRBJ2-5
CSVDETQYF
TGCAGCGTTGATGAGACCCAGTACTTC
>TRBD2|once|TRBV29-1|TRBJ2-1
CSVKLAGERSEQFF
TGCAGCGTTAAACTAGCGGGAGAACGCAGTGAGCAGTTCTTC
>NA|many|TRBV12-3/TRBV12-4|TRBJ2-3
CASSSPPSTQYF
TGTGCCAGCAGCTCACCACCCAGTACGCAGTATTTT
>TRBD1|NA|TRBV5-5|TRBJ2-3
CASSLGARTGASWDTQYF
TGTGCCAGCAGCTTAGGTGCCCGGACAGGGGCCTCGTGGGATACGCAGTATTTT
>TRBD1|many|TRBV20-1|TRBJ2-5
CSAPTSRGRTETQYF
TGCAGTGCTCCAACTTCCAGGGGGCGAACAGAGACCCAGTACTTC
>TRBD1|few|TRBV20-1|TRBJ2-3
CSADPGTGSTDTQYF
TGCAGTGCAGACCCCGGGACAGGGTCCACAGATACGCAGTATTTT
>NA|NA|TRBV7-6|TRBJ2-1
CASSLERGAASEQFF
TGTGCCAGCAGCTTAGAACGGGGGGCTGCCAGCGAGCAGTTCTTC
>TRBD2|NA|TRBV7-8|TRBJ2-1
CASTPSAGLAGGWDEQFF
TGTGCCAGCACCCCCTCCGCGGGACTAGCGGGAGGGTGGGATGAGCAGTTCTTC
>NA|NA|TRBV13|TRBJ2-4
CASSSDGEYNEQYF
TGTGCCAGCAGCTCTGACGGGGAGTACAATGAGCAGTACTTC